A single sample gave rise to the 32 T cell receptor beta chains below, sequenced in a study of a mutant IDH1 vaccine in newly diagnosed glioma. The assay was immunoSEQ multiplex PCR, and TCRdb's table has in-frame clones only and misses some. The sample records roughly 68,000 clones, 79% being singletons. Time point denoted: baseline, week 1 (first vaccination visit). Treatment reported: pre-vaccination baseline after standard-of-care therapy. The sequencing here drew on PBMCs, taken from a glioma patient treated with radiotherapy, temozolomide or both. These receptors originate from a man aged 50 or older with glioma.

The CDR3 region is CASSLTGGGTGELFF. In DNA form, the CDR3 reads TGTGCCAGCAGTTTAACCGGGGGGGGAACCGGGGAGCTGTTTTTT. This chain joins TRBV28 and TRBJ2-2, with 8 bases aligning to TRBD2. Germline CDR1 reads MDHEN; CDR2 reads SYDVKM. The V and J ends lost 2 bases and 5 bases, in that order; junction bases with no gene match: 4. CDR3 length: 15 residues.

The V gene is TRBV28, the J gene TRBJ2-2; D uncertain. CDR3 size: 13 residues. Germline lookup yields CDR1 MDHEN and CDR2 SYDVKM. Trimming pared 8 bases from V and 1 base from J, leaving 8 bases between. The CDR3 reads CASLPGNTGELFF. In DNA, the CDR3 is TGTGCCAGCCTCCCGGGGAACACCGGGGAGCTGTTTTTT.

CDR3 in DNA: TGCGCCAGCAGGAAGTACGGCGAGAACTTAGGTTACGAGCAGTACTTC. This gives the protein CASRKYGENLGYEQYF. The chain couples TRBV5-1 to TRBJ2-7; D is ambiguous. The ends were cut back, 5 bases at V and 4 bases at J, with 22 bases in the middle. This CDR3 region has 16 residues. Per germline, CDR1 SGHRS and CDR2 YFSETQ.

CDR3 nucleotide sequence: TGCGCCAGCAGCCCTCCGGCCAGGGACACCGGGGAGCTGTTTTTT. It codes for CASSPPARDTGELFF. The chain carries TRBV5-1 and TRBJ2-2; tentative D call: TRBD1 (5 bases). Germline V lookup: CDR1 SGHRS, CDR2 YFSETQ. This CDR3 comprises 15 residues. V was cut by 4 bases and J by 3 bases, with 13 bases left in between. Full variable domain (missing parts from reference TRBV5-1 and TRBJ2-2): KAGVTQTPRYLIKTRGQQVTLSCSPISGHRSVSWYQQTPGQGLQFLFEYFSETQRNKGNFPGRFSGRQFSNSRSEMNVSTLELGDSALYLCASSPPARDTGELFFGEGSRLTVL.

The chain is built from TRBV7-6 and TRBJ2-3; 8 nucleotides agree with TRBD2. Trimming took 7 bases from V and 6 from J; bases not matched to a gene: 12. Germline lookup yields CDR1 SGHVS and CDR2 FNYEAQ. This CDR3 spans 15 amino acids. The chain's CDR3 is CASIRLAGGDDTQYF. In DNA form, the CDR3 reads TGTGCCAGCATCCGGCTAGCGGGCGGAGACGATACGCAGTATTTT.

J is TRBJ2-7 and V is TRBV7-9; possible D gene TRBD1, 5 bases. Germline CDR1 is SEHNR and CDR2 is FQNEAQ (reference sequence). This CDR3 is built from 15 residues. V was cut by 1 base and J by 3 bases, with 13 bases left in between. This CDR3 is CASSLGAGYGYEQYF. DNA for the CDR3: TGTGCCAGCAGCTTAGGGGCAGGGTATGGCTACGAGCAGTACTTC.

This chain uses TRBV4-3 with TRBJ1-2, with D possibly being TRBD1 (5 bases). This CDR3 comprises 13 residues. V was clipped by 5 bases and J by 8 bases, with 15 bases between them. Germline-derived CDR1 and CDR2 are LGHNA and YSLEER. CDR3 protein: CASSAHRSRGYTF. The DNA of the CDR3 is TGCGCCAGCAGCGCGCACAGGTCTAGGGGCTACACCTTC.

In this sample, this clone turned up a few times. The chain recombines TRBV14 with TRBJ2-7, with D possibly being TRBD1 or TRBD2 (5 bases each). The CDR3 length is 15 residues. Trimming removed 3 bases from V and 0 bases from J, with 12 bases in between. From germline, CDR1 is SGHDN and CDR2 FVKESK. CDR3 amino acids: CASSQSTDYSYEQYF. The CDR3 nucleotides read TGTGCCAGCAGCCAGTCGACAGACTACTCCTACGAGCAGTACTTC.

J is TRBJ2-1 and V is TRBV9; D unclear. Trimming left V 0 bases short and J 3 bases short, with 7 bases between. There are 14 residues in the CDR3. Germline CDR1 and CDR2: SGDLS and YYNGEE. CDR3 amino acids: CASSVEVSYNEQFF. CDR3 bases: TGTGCCAGCAGCGTAGAGGTCAGCTACAATGAGCAGTTCTTC. The variable domain in full, with the rest retrieved from reference TRBV9 and TRBJ2-1, is DSGVTQTPKHLITATGQRVTLRCSPRSGDLSVYWYQQSLDQGLQFLIQYYNGEERAKGNILERFSAQQFPDLHSELNLSSLELGDSALYFCASSVEVSYNEQFFGPGTRLTVL.

This clone came up a few times. The V gene is TRBV27, the J gene TRBJ1-5; 8 nucleotides align to TRBD1. The CDR3 length is 12 residues. The germline V gene has CDR1 MNHEY and CDR2 SMNVEV (reference sequence). J gave up 7 bases and V 11 bases, and 7 bases lay outside the gene matches. CDR3 in DNA: TGTGCCTCGGGGACAGGAGCCCAGCCCCAGCATTTT. As protein: CASGTGAQPQHF.

The chain joins TRBV9 to TRBJ2-2; maybe TRBD1 (6 bases). Germline loops: CDR1 SGDLS, CDR2 YYNGEE. This CDR3 contains 12 residues. Trimming took off 3 bases at V and 7 bases at J, with 7 bases between the two ends. CDR3 sequence: CASSAGVGELFF. For the CDR3, the DNA is TGTGCCAGCAGCGCAGGGGTCGGGGAGCTGTTTTTT.

The chain couples TRBV5-1 to TRBJ1-1, with D uncertain. This CDR3 comprises 13 residues. Trimming stripped 0 bases from V and 0 bases from J, with 3 bases between. Germline loops: CDR1 SGHRS, CDR2 YFSETQ. CDR3 bases: TGCGCCAGCAGCTTGGAGATGAACACTGAAGCTTTCTTT. Residues: CASSLEMNTEAFF.

The chain combines TRBV25-1 with TRBJ1-2; D might be TRBD1 (5 bases). The CDR3 has 14 amino acids. Per the germline V gene, CDR1 is MGHDK and CDR2 is SYGVNS. Trimming pared 7 bases from V and 6 bases from J, leaving 18 bases between. The CDR3 is CASTRGGASDGYTF. DNA of the CDR3: TGTGCCAGCACTCGAGGAGGGGCCTCGGATGGCTACACCTTC.

The chain employs TRBV7-2 and TRBJ1-5; D is uncertain. The CDR3 extends over 12 amino acids. Germline CDR1 reads SGHTA; CDR2 reads FQGNSA. The ends were cut back, 5 bases at V and 4 bases at J, with 6 bases in the middle. CDR3 sequence (DNA): TGTGCCAGCAGCCTAGATAATCAGCCCCAGCATTTT. Amino acids: CASSLDNQPQHF.

The chain combines TRBV27 with TRBJ2-2, with D unresolved. V was pared by 5 bases and J by 7 bases, with 8 bases between. Germline CDR1 MNHEY, CDR2 SMNVEV (reference sequence). CDR3 size: 12 residues. The CDR3 coding sequence is TGTGCCAGCAGTACAGCGAACGGGGAGCTGTTTTTT. This translates into CASSTANGELFF.

A single count supports this clone. The rearrangement joins TRBV19 to TRBJ1-2; possibly TRBD1 for D (5 bases). This CDR3 contains 13 residues. The germline gives CDR1 LNHDA, CDR2 SQIVND (reference sequence). V lost 2 bases to trimming and J lost 3 bases, with 7 bases between them. The CDR3 protein is CASSISRDYGYTF. For the CDR3, the DNA is TGTGCCAGTAGTATAAGCAGGGACTATGGCTACACCTTC.

This chain links TRBV5-4 with TRBJ2-2, with TRBD2 matching 10 bases. The CDR3 sequence is 15 residues long. Unmatched junction bases numbered 3, after V lost 0 bases and J lost 7 bases. Germline assignment: CDR1 SGHNT and CDR2 YYREEE (reference sequence). CDR3 sequence reads: CASSLERGGIGELFF. CDR3 in DNA: TGTGCCAGCAGCTTGGAGCGGGGGGGCATCGGGGAGCTGTTTTTT. Filled out from reference TRBV5-4 and TRBJ2-2, the complete variable domain reads ETGVTQSPTHLIKTRGQQVTLRCSSQSGHNTVSWYQQALGQGPQFIFQYYREEENGRGNFPPRFSGLQFPNYSSELNVNALELDDSALYLCASSLERGGIGELFFGEGSRLTVL.

This clone was detected only a few times. The rearrangement joins TRBV4-3 to TRBJ2-1, with D tentatively TRBD2 (5 bases). The ends were cut back, 0 bases at V and 7 bases at J, with 7 bases in the middle. This CDR3 is 13 amino acids long. CDR1 LGHNA and CDR2 YSLEER come from the germline V gene. CDR3: CASSQERGNEQFF. CDR3 nucleotides: TGCGCCAGCAGCCAAGAACGGGGTAATGAGCAGTTCTTC.

This chain joins TRBV14 and TRBJ1-4; no reliable D call. CDR1 and CDR2 from the germline V gene are SGHDN and FVKESK. The CDR3 is 14 amino acids. V was pared by 0 bases and J by 7 bases, with 9 bases between. The CDR3 nucleotides are TGTGCCAGCAGCCAAGATCTTCGGAGTGAAAAACTGTTTTTT. It specifies CASSQDLRSEKLFF.

CDR3 region: CASSGQGSNSPLHF. The CDR3 nucleotides are TGCGCCAGCAGCGGACAGGGGTCGAATTCACCCCTCCACTTT. The rearrangement links TRBV5-1 to TRBJ1-6; TRBD1 aligns across 9 bases. CDR1 and CDR2 (germline): SGHRS, YFSETQ. The V segment lost 4 bases and the J segment 7 bases; nucleotides outside the gene matches: 3. The CDR3 is 14 residues long. Looking up the rest from reference TRBV5-1 and TRBJ1-6 gives the full variable domain: KAGVTQTPRYLIKTRGQQVTLSCSPISGHRSVSWYQQTPGQGLQFLFEYFSETQRNKGNFPGRFSGRQFSNSRSEMNVSTLELGDSALYLCASSGQGSNSPLHFGNGTRLTVT.

This clone was seen once. The chain links TRBV19 to TRBJ2-1; either TRBD1 or TRBD2 may supply D (6 bases each). The CDR3 contains 13 residues. In germline, CDR1 is LNHDA, CDR2 SQIVND (reference sequence). V gave up 5 bases and J gave up 5 bases, with 10 bases separating them. CDR3: CASSYREDNEQFF. CDR3 DNA: TGTGCCAGTAGTTACAGGGAGGACAATGAGCAGTTCTTC.

The V gene is TRBV5-5, the J gene TRBJ1-1; D remains unclear. From germline, CDR1 is SGHKS and CDR2 YYEKEE (reference sequence). The CDR3 totals 14 residues. Trimming cost V 1 base and J 5 bases, with 12 bases left between them. CDR3 sequence reads: CASSLTGIGTEAFF. The CDR3 DNA follows: TGTGCCAGCAGCTTGACGGGAATCGGTACTGAAGCTTTCTTT. Supplemented by reference TRBV5-5 and TRBJ1-1, the full variable domain reads DAGVTQSPTHLIKTRGQQVTLRCSPISGHKSVSWYQQVLGQGPQFIFQYYEKEERGRGNFPDRFSARQFPNYSSELNVNALLLGDSALYLCASSLTGIGTEAFFGQGTRLTVV.

This chain links TRBV29-1 with TRBJ2-3, with 11 bases lining up with TRBD2. CDR1 is SQVTM, CDR2 ANQGSEA, per germline. CDR3 length equals 15 residues. The V segment lost 5 bases and the J segment 3 bases; nucleotides outside the gene matches: 7. DNA of the CDR3: TGCAGCGTTACAATTAGCGGGGGGGCAACAGATACGCAGTATTTT. As protein: CSVTISGGATDTQYF.

This chain joins TRBV7-9 and TRBJ2-7; D might be TRBD1 or TRBD2, each matching 6 bases. Trimming cost V 5 bases and J 0 bases, with 14 bases left between them. The CDR3 is made up of 15 amino acids. Germline CDR1 and CDR2: SEHNR and FQNEAQ (reference sequence). Written as DNA, the CDR3 is TGTGCCAGCAGCCAAGGGGGGACCCTCTCCTACGAGCAGTACTTC. Amino acid sequence: CASSQGGTLSYEQYF.

As DNA, the CDR3 is TGTGCCAGTCAGCGGGCGGGGAGAGAGACCCAGTACTTC. It is translated as CASQRAGRETQYF. The chain links TRBV6-1 to TRBJ2-5; D is perhaps TRBD2 (6 bases). CDR1 is MNHNS, CDR2 SASEGT, per germline. V was trimmed by 9 bases and J by 4 bases, leaving 15 bases between them. There are 13 residues in the CDR3.

The sample holds one count of this clone. V usage is TRBV19 and J usage is TRBJ1-5, with a possible D match to TRBD1 (5 bases). V lost 4 bases and J 1 base, leaving 14 bases between the germline ends. This CDR3 has 16 amino acids. The V gene's germline CDR1 is LNHDA and CDR2 SQIVND (reference sequence). DNA for the CDR3: TGTGCCAGTAGTACTCCCCGGCGGGGGAGCAATCAGCCCCAGCATTTT. This gives the protein CASSTPRRGSNQPQHF.

The chain recombines TRBV7-2 with TRBJ1-4; 9 bases are shared with TRBD1. Germline CDR1 and CDR2: SGHTA and FQGNSA. V lost 5 bases, J lost 8 bases, and 9 bases stayed unmatched. The CDR3 contains 15 residues. The DNA for the CDR3 is TGTGCCAGCAGCCCAGGACAGGGGTTTTGGGAAAAACTGTTTTTT. This translates into CASSPGQGFWEKLFF. The whole variable domain, remainder taken from reference TRBV7-2 and TRBJ1-4, is GAGVSQSPSNKVTEKGKDVELRCDPISGHTALYWYRQSLGQGLEFLIYFQGNSAPDKSGLPSDRFSAERTGGSVSTLTIQRTQQEDSAVYLCASSPGQGFWEKLFFGSGTQLSVL.

The V and J genes are TRBV7-2 and TRBJ1-1; D unresolved. The length of the CDR3 is 14 residues. V was pared by 5 bases and J by 4 bases, with 14 bases between. Germline CDR1 is SGHTA and CDR2 is FQGNSA. In DNA form, the CDR3 reads TGTGCCAGCAGCCCGCCAGGTTCAACCACTGAAGCTTTCTTT. It is translated as CASSPPGSTTEAFF.

The chain links TRBV7-6 to TRBJ1-2; D perhaps matches TRBD1 (6 bases). The CDR3 runs to 15 residues. Germline lookup yields CDR1 SGHVS and CDR2 FNYEAQ. V lost 6 bases, J lost 0 bases, and 14 bases lay in between. The CDR3 DNA is TGTGCCAGCAGTCGGACAGAGCTAGCTAACTATGGCTACACCTTC. This sequence encodes CASSRTELANYGYTF.

J is TRBJ2-7 and V is TRBV30, with TRBD1 matching 8 bases. Germline CDR1 GTSNPN, CDR2 SVGIG (reference sequence). The CDR3 is 13 residues long. The V gene end was trimmed by 4 bases and the J gene end by 6 bases; junction bases not matched to a gene: 8. Written as DNA, the CDR3 is TGTGCCTGGACCCCGGACAGGGCGGGCGAGCAGTACTTC. This codes for CAWTPDRAGEQYF. The full variable domain, completed using reference TRBV30 and TRBJ2-7, is SQTIHQWPATLVQPVGSPLSLECTVEGTSNPNLYWYRQAAGRGLQLLFYSVGIGQISSEVPQNLSASRPQDRQFILSSKKLLLSDSGFYLCAWTPDRAGEQYFGPGTRLTVT.

This clone has a handful of counts. This sequence joins TRBV10-3 and TRBJ1-1; D is uncertain. Deletions cut 4 bases from V and 1 base from J, with 7 bases between. The CDR3 runs to 13 residues. Germline V CDR1 and CDR2: ENHRY, SYGVKD. CDR3 in DNA: TGTGCCATCAGTGGCGGAGGGAACACTGAAGCTTTCTTT. It translates to CAISGGGNTEAFF.

The rearrangement links TRBV6-5 to TRBJ1-4, with TRBD1 matching 8 bases. Germline values: CDR1 MNHEY, CDR2 SVGAGI. Unmatched junction bases numbered 7, after V lost 6 bases and J lost 7 bases. CDR3 length: 14 amino acids. The CDR3 region is CASRTGGIREKLFF. CDR3 DNA: TGTGCCAGCAGAACAGGGGGTATTCGTGAAAAACTGTTTTTT.